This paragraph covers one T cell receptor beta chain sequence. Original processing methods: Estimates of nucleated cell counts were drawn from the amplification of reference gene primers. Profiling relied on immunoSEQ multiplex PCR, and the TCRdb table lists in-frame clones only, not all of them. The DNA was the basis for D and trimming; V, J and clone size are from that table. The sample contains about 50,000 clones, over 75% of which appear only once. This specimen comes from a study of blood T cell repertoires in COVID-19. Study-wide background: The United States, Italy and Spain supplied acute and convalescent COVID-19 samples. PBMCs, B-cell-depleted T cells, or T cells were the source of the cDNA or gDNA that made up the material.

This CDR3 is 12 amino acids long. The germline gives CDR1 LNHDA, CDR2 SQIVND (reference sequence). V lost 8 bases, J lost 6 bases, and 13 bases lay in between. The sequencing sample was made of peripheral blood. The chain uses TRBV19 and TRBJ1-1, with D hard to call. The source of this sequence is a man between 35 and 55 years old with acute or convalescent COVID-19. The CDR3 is CASSRRLAEAFF. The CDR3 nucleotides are TGTGCCAGTTCGAGGCGTCTCGCTGAAGCTTTCTTT.